The next 10 T cell receptor beta chains were all read from a single sample in a study of T cells in localized non-small cell lung cancer. Profiled with immunoSEQ multiplex PCR; TCRdb holds only in-frame clones, not every one. Of 15,000 to 20,000 clones in the sample, about 90% were seen once. Sample: peripheral blood mononuclear cells, taken before any cancer treatment. The source is a woman aged 40-75 years with stage III lung adenocarcinoma.

The chain is built from TRBV2 and TRBJ1-1; perhaps TRBD1 as D (5 bases). The germline V gene encodes CDR1 SNHLY and CDR2 FYNNEI. CDR3 length: 13 amino acids. The V and J ends lost 7 bases and 6 bases respectively, with 15 bases between them. The CDR3, as DNA: TGTGCCAGCAATCGGGGGATGTTCGCTGAAGCTTTCTTT. It is translated as CASNRGMFAEAFF.

V and J are TRBV5-1 and TRBJ1-1, with D unresolved. The CDR3 has 15 residues. V was trimmed by 3 bases and J by 0 bases, leaving 12 bases between them. From germline, CDR1 is SGHRS and CDR2 YFSETQ. CDR3 in amino acids: CASSSGRVMNTEAFF. For the CDR3, the DNA is TGCGCCAGCAGCTCCGGACGGGTCATGAACACTGAAGCTTTCTTT.

This rearrangement joins TRBV30 to TRBJ1-5; D gene ambiguous. The CDR3 is 13 residues long. CDR1 is GTSNPN, CDR2 SVGIG, per germline (reference sequence). The germline V and J ends were trimmed by 5 bases and 5 bases, with 13 bases remaining between them. Here the CDR3 DNA reads TGTGCCTGGTCCGCCGGGCCTCATCAGCCCCAGCATTTT. Translated: CAWSAGPHQPQHF.

The chain employs TRBV5-1 and TRBJ2-5, with 12 bases fitting TRBD1. CDR1 and CDR2 (germline): SGHRS, YFSETQ. The CDR3 runs 15 residues. V lost 3 bases to trimming and J lost 2 bases; unmatched junction nucleotides: 2. The chain's CDR3 is CASSWGQGAQETQYF. DNA for the CDR3: TGCGCCAGCAGCTGGGGACAGGGGGCTCAAGAGACCCAGTACTTC.

The rearrangement links TRBV4-2 to TRBJ2-2; the D gene is possibly TRBD1 (5 bases). V lost 5 bases to trimming and J lost 6 bases, with 19 bases between them. The germline V gene has CDR1 LGHNA and CDR2 YNFKEQ. The CDR3 loop spans 16 amino acids. CDR3 in amino acids: CASSVRTLQGPGELFF. DNA for the CDR3: TGTGCCAGCAGCGTCCGAACCCTTCAGGGCCCCGGGGAGCTGTTTTTT.

CDR3 nucleotide sequence: TGTGCCAGCAGCTTGGGGACAGTAAGCTACGAGCAGTACTTC. Translating it yields CASSLGTVSYEQYF. The chain is built from TRBV5-4 and TRBJ2-5, with D perhaps matching TRBD1 (6 bases). The J call may be incorrect, as the DNA end agrees better with TRBJ2-7. This CDR3 region has 14 residues. CDR1 SGHNT and CDR2 YYREEE come from the germline V gene (reference sequence).

This chain joins TRBV7-7 and TRBJ2-7, with D tentatively TRBD2 (5 bases). CDR1 is SSHAT and CDR2 is FNYEAQ in the germline V gene (reference sequence). CDR3 length: 15 amino acids. Trimming shortened V by 1 base and J by 5 bases, and 15 bases separated the two germline ends. In DNA, the CDR3 is TGTGCCAGCAGCTTAGGGCGGGTTTCCCTGGACGAGCAGTACTTC. Protein: CASSLGRVSLDEQYF.

This clone was detected once. The chain employs TRBV30 and TRBJ1-5, with 9 bases aligning to TRBD1. The V and J ends lost 2 bases and 5 bases, in that order; junction bases with no gene match: 4. Germline CDR1 GTSNPN, CDR2 SVGIG (reference sequence). This CDR3 region has 14 residues. The CDR3 bases are TGTGCCTGGAGTCCGGGACAGGGCTATCAGCCCCAGCATTTT. Translating gives CAWSPGQGYQPQHF.

The chain recombines TRBV7-2 with TRBJ1-4; 10 bases match TRBD1. Germline V gives CDR1 SGHTA, CDR2 FQGNSA. This CDR3 region has 14 residues. After removal of 3 bases from V and 6 bases from J, the junction contained 1 base not matched to a gene. The chain's CDR3 is CASSFGTGDEKLFF. The CDR3 bases are TGTGCCAGCAGCTTCGGGACAGGGGATGAAAAACTGTTTTTT.

The CDR3 sequence is CASRGAGARTDTQYF. For the CDR3, the DNA is TGTGCCAGCCGGGGGGCGGGGGCCCGCACAGATACGCAGTATTTT. The chain links TRBV28 to TRBJ2-3; perhaps TRBD2 as D (7 bases). V lost 8 bases, J lost 1 base, and 16 bases lay in between. The CDR3 extends over 15 amino acids. Germline CDR1 and CDR2: MDHEN and SYDVKM.